This T cell receptor beta chain appears in the sequencing data of a study of cytomegalovirus exposure and HLA in healthy donors. In regard to this clone: Its antigen is not known.

Study outcomes and limitations: Most CMV-associated TCR beta chains appeared HLA-restricted in a later analysis. A later analysis revealed that TCR association rates differed between HLA loci, peaking at DRB1 and bottoming out at HLA-C.

Every donor was a healthy person donating bone marrow. The PCR had 60 Vbeta and 13 Jbeta primers. Sequenced by immunoSEQ multiplex PCR; TCRdb stores in-frame clones only, minus some. The sample consists of 110,000 or so clones, under 90% of them appearing once. The V gene end was trimmed by 3 bases and the J gene end by 5 bases; junction bases not matched to a gene: 11. The CDR3 sequence is 17 residues long. Per the germline V gene, CDR1 is SGHTA and CDR2 is FQGNSA. This sequence joins TRBV7-2 and TRBJ1-2, with TRBD1 matching 11 bases. The sample taken for sequencing was PBMCs. The source is a woman in her thirties or forties in good health and CMV-seronegative. The CDR3 reads CASSFPGQGVIGYGYTF. The CDR3 region has the DNA TGTGCCAGCAGCTTCCCGGGACAGGGGGTGATAGGGTATGGCTACACCTTC.